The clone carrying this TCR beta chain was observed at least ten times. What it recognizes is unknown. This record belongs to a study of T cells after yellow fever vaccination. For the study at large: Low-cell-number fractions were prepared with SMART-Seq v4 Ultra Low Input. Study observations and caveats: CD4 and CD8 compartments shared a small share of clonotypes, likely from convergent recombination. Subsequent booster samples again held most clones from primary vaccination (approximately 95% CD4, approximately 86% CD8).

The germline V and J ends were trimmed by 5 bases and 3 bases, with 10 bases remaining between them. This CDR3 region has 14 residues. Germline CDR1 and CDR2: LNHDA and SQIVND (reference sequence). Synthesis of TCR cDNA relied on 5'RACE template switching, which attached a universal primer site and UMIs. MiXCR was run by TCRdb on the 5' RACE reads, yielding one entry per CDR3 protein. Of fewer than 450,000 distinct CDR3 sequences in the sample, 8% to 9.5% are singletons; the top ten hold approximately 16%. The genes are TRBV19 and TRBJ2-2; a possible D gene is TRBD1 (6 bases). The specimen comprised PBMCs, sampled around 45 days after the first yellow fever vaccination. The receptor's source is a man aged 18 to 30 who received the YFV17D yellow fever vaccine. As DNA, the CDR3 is TGTGCCAGTAGTCTTGGACAGTACACCGGGGAGCTGTTTTTT. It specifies CASSLGQYTGELFF.